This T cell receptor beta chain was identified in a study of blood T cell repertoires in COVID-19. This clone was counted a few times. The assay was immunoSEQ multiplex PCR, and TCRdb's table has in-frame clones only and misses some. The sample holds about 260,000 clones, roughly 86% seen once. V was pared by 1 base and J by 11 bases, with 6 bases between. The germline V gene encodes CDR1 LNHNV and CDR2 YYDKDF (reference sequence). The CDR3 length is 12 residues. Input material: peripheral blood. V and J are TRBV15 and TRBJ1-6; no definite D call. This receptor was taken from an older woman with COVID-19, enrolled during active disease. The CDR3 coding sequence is TGTGCCACCAGCAGAGGAGGGACACCCCTCCACTTT. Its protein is CATSRGGTPLHF.